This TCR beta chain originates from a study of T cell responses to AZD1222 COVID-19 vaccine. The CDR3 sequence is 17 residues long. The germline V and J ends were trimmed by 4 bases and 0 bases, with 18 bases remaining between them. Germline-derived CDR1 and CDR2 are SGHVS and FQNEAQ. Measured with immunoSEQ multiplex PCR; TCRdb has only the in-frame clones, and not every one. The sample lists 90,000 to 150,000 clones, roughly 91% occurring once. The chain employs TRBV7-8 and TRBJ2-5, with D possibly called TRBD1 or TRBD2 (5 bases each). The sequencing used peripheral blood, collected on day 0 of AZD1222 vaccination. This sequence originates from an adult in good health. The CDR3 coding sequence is TGTGCCAGCAGCTATTGGGGGACGGGACGGAACCAAGAGACCCAGTACTTC. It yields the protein CASSYWGTGRNQETQYF.